Sequencing of this TCR beta chain was carried out in a study of T-cell reconstitution after alpha-beta-depleted transplantation in children. Findings and caveats of the study: At one year after transplant, newly produced T cells mostly accounted for T-cell counts and diversity. From surviving recipient T cells and thymic progenitors came the high day-60 TCRbeta diversity observed in some patients. Reportedly, only several hundred clones from non-depleted graft cells drove alpha-beta T-cell counts at about two months.

CDR3 length: 16 amino acids. Trimming took 6 bases from V and 1 from J; bases not matched to a gene: 7. The V gene's germline CDR1 is SQVTM and CDR2 ANQGSEA. This clonotype was seen more than once but under ten times. What it binds is unknown. The TCRbeta library incorporated unique molecular identifiers. In TCRdb, the PCR reads were re-called with MiXCR into one record per CDR3 protein. The table lists approximately 980,000 distinct CDR3 sequences, roughly 29% of them singletons. The chain has TRBV29-1 and TRBJ2-2; TRBD1 matches 11 bases. This material consisted of PBMCs, mostly from graft donor cells, taken 360 days after TCRalphabeta/CD19-depleted stem cell transplant. This clonotype was sampled from a boy less than two years old who had a stem cell transplant for SCID, so the T cells may come from the graft donor. CDR3 sequence (DNA): TGCAGCGTCGGACAGGGGGCGCCGGGGAACACCGGGGAGCTGTTTTTT. It is translated as CSVGQGAPGNTGELFF.